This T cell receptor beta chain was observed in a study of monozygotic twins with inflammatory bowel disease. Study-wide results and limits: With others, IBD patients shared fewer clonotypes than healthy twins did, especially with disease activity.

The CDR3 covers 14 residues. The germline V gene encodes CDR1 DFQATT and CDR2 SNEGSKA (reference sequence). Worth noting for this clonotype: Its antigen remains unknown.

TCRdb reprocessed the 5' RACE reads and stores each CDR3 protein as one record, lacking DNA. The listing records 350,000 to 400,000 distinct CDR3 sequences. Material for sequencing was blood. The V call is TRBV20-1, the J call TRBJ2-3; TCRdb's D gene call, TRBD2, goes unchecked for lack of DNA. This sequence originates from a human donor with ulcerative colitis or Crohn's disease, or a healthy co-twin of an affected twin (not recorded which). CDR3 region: CSATTSGGATTQYF.